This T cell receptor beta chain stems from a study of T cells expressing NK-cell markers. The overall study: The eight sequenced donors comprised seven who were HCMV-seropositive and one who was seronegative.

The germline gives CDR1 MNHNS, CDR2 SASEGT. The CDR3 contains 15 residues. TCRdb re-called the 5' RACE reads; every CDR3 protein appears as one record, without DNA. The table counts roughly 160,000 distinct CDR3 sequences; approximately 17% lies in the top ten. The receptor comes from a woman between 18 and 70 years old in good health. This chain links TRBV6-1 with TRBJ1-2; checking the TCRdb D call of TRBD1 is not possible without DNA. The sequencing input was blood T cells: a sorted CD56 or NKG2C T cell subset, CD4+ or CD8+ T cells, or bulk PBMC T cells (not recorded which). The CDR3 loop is CASSASPRGNYGYTF.